The count of the clone carrying this T cell receptor beta chain is one. What it binds is unknown. This sample was taken from a study of graft-versus-host responses after intestinal transplantation. Whole-study context: Tacrolimus and steroids were given for two to three years to all recipients after anti-thymocyte globulin induction.

The authors processed graft tissue to release intraepithelial and lamina propria lymphocytes. Germline CDR1 and CDR2: MNHNY and SVGAGI (reference sequence). The CDR3 extends over 15 amino acids. V was clipped by 2 bases and J by 9 bases; unmatched bases: 8. Whole-study results and caveats: Graft-donor T cell macrochimerism coincided with high graft-versus-host to host-versus-graft clonal ratios in allografts. Detected in recipient marrow were GvH clones, some of which were first observed in ileum or blood.

TCRdb's copy holds only in-frame clones and misses some; the assay was immunoSEQ multiplex PCR. The sample carries some 7,700 clones, nearly 85% recorded once. This TCR came from a human patient who received an intestinal transplant, so some T cells may come from the graft donor. The sample in question was ileum tissue, obtained about 130 days after transplant. The J gene is TRBJ2-1, the V gene TRBV6-6, with 9 bases that match TRBD2. DNA for the CDR3: TGTGCCAGCAGTTACCGGGTAGCGGGGGACGGTGAGCAGTTCTTC. Translation: CASSYRVAGDGEQFF.